Reported below is one T cell receptor (beta chain). Antigen: not known. The PCR was carried out with 60 Vbeta primers and 13 Jbeta primers. Sequencing used immunoSEQ multiplex PCR; TCRdb keeps in-frame clones, though not all of them. Of some 120,000 clones listed, roughly four fifths are singletons. This sample was taken from a study of cytomegalovirus exposure and HLA in healthy donors. Study-wide results and caveats: The classifier was said to identify cytomegalovirus status with high specificity and sensitivity.

Those who donated were healthy bone marrow donors. The germline V gene has CDR1 SGHVS and CDR2 FNYEAQ. The CDR3 has 15 amino acids. Between the trimmed V and J ends, which lost 1 base and 7 bases, there was a span of 11 bases. The sequence derives from a man aged 25-45 years in good health and CMV-seropositive. The specimen sequenced was PBMCs. The V and J genes are TRBV7-6 and TRBJ1-6; D might be TRBD1 (5 bases). The CDR3 DNA sequence: TGTGCCAGCAGCTTAGAGGCAGGGTCAAATTCACCCCTCCACTTT. Translating gives CASSLEAGSNSPLHF.